These 12 T cell receptor beta chains originate from one sample sequenced in a study of vaccination and CD4 T cells after COVID-19 (dated by TCRdb to 2021 to 2024). Receptors were amplified or captured by PCR. Sequencing was performed on an Illumina iSeq 100. DNA from cultured CD4+ T cells was subjected to TCR sequencing with the Oncomine TCR Beta short-read assay at the Johns Hopkins FTIC core. The public reads were reprocessed in TCRdb via fastp at Q25 and MiXCR, keeping in-frame beta chains. Rows matching on CDR3 protein sequence are summarized as one entry with the most common DNA and genes. Here the sample has 22,000 or so distinct CDR3 sequences; nearly 55% occur a single time. The ten largest clones capture under 7% of the sample. The sample's treatment or condition label, decoded: approximately nine-day PBMC culture with coronavirus spike peptide pools or control peptides (ViraFEST assay).

Their antigens remain unidentified. The sequenced sample was CD4+ T cells from blood, cultured in vitro. All receptors derive from a human donor who had recovered from COVID-19.

This rearrangement joins TRBV5-5 to TRBJ2-5; D call uncertain. CDR3 length equals 13 residues. Trimming took 1 base from V and 5 from J, leaving 9 bases between them. Germline V gene lookup returns CDR1 SGHKS and CDR2 YYEKEE (reference sequence). This CDR3 reads CASSLTALETQYF. CDR3 nucleotides: TGTGCCAGCAGCTTGACAGCCCTTGAGACCCAGTACTTC.

The V gene is TRBV6-1, the J gene TRBJ2-5; 12 positions agree with TRBD2. Per germline, CDR1 MNHNS and CDR2 SASEGT. The junction had 7 bases not matched to a gene; V was cut back by 7 bases and J by 1 base. The CDR3 spans 16 residues. DNA for the CDR3: TGTGCCAGCAACGAACCGGGACTAGCGGGCCAAGAGACCCAGTACTTC. Its translation: CASNEPGLAGQETQYF.

The V call is TRBV18, the J call TRBJ1-5, with D possibly TRBD1 on 5 matching bases. The germline V and J ends were trimmed by 3 bases and 7 bases, with 10 bases remaining between them. This CDR3 has 13 amino acids. The germline gives CDR1 KGHSH, CDR2 LQKENI. CDR3 region: CASSPSTEQPQHF. CDR3 sequence (DNA): TGTGCCAGCTCACCTTCGACAGAGCAGCCCCAGCATTTT. The complete variable domain, with remaining parts taken from reference TRBV18 and TRBJ1-5, reads NAGVMQNPRHLVRRRGQEARLRCSPMKGHSHVYWYRQLPEEGLKFMVYLQKENIIDESGMPKERFSAEFPKEGPSILRIQQVVRGDSAAYFCASSPSTEQPQHFGDGTRLSIL.

The V call is TRBV5-1, the J call TRBJ1-1; no definite D call. The CDR3 sequence is 15 residues long. The V gene lost 0 bases and the J gene lost 3 bases, with 12 bases spanning the gap. Germline-derived CDR1 and CDR2 are SGHRS and YFSETQ. CDR3 DNA sequence: TGCGCCAGCAGCTTGGATGACGGCATTGACACTGAAGCTTTCTTT. The encoded protein is CASSLDDGIDTEAFF.

Here the CDR3 reads CASSDGYGQFF. The DNA of the CDR3 is TGTGCCAGCAGTGACGGGTATGGGCAGTTCTTC. The chain couples TRBV6-4 to TRBJ2-1, with D uncertain. This CDR3 comprises 11 residues. The germline V gene encodes CDR1 MRHNA and CDR2 SNTAGT. Trimming pared 2 bases from V and 12 bases from J, leaving 8 bases between.

There are a few counts of this clonotype. The chain couples TRBV4-3 to TRBJ2-1, with a possible D match to TRBD2 (6 bases). Per the germline V gene, CDR1 is LGHNA and CDR2 is YSLEER. V was trimmed by 4 bases and J by 2 bases, leaving 9 bases between them. CDR3 length: 14 residues. The CDR3 nucleotides are TGCGCCAGCAGCCTCCCGGGGGCCTACAATGAGCAGTTCTTC. This codes for CASSLPGAYNEQFF.

This clonotype was observed a handful of times. V is TRBV20-1 and J is TRBJ1-2; perhaps TRBD1 as D (6 bases). Germline V CDR1 and CDR2: DFQATT, SNEGSKA (reference sequence). The V end was cut by 5 bases, the J end by 4 bases, with 11 bases between. The CDR3 loop spans 12 amino acids. DNA for the CDR3: TGCAGTGCTTCGGACAGAATCTATGGCTACACCTTC. Amino acids: CSASDRIYGYTF.

The chain employs TRBV6-2 or TRBV6-3 and TRBJ2-2; D tentatively fits TRBD1 or TRBD2 (5 bases each). Trimming took 6 bases from V and 4 from J, leaving 30 bases between them. Germline CDR1 is MNHEY and CDR2 is SVGEGT. The CDR3 is 20 amino acids. The CDR3 nucleotides are TGTGCCAGCAGCCACCCATCGAACCGGGGCTCTAGTGAGAGCACCGGGGAGCTGTTTTTT. Translating it yields CASSHPSNRGSSESTGELFF.

This clonotype was found a few times. The genes are TRBV29-1 and TRBJ2-3, with 11 bases matching TRBD1. Germline trimming cut 7 bases from V and 3 bases from J; bases unmatched to any gene: 12. Germline V gene lookup returns CDR1 SQVTM and CDR2 ANQGSEA. This CDR3 is 16 amino acids long. Here the CDR3 reads CSGGQGAGFVTDTQYF. The CDR3 nucleotides read TGCAGCGGTGGACAGGGGGCAGGGTTCGTGACAGATACGCAGTATTTT.

The J gene is TRBJ2-2, the V gene TRBV28; possibly TRBD2 for D (5 bases). The V and J ends lost 6 bases and 8 bases respectively, with 31 bases between them. CDR1 and CDR2 from the germline V gene are MDHEN and SYDVKM. The length of the CDR3 is 19 residues. This chain's CDR3 is CASSPPGRAAGETHGELFF. The DNA of the CDR3 is TGTGCCAGCAGCCCCCCGGGTCGAGCGGCCGGGGAGACACATGGGGAGCTGTTTTTT.

This clonotype was counted a few times. The chain links TRBV10-2 to TRBJ2-5, with 8 bases matching TRBD2. Trimming removed 6 bases from V and 5 bases from J; junction bases left unmatched: 14. The germline CDR1 and CDR2 sequences are WSHSY and SAAADI. The CDR3 is 16 amino acids. In DNA, the CDR3 is TGCGCCAGCAGCGATAGCGGGATAGGGCCGGGGGAGACCCAGTACTTC. It specifies CASSDSGIGPGETQYF.

This clonotype was counted a few times. The rearrangement links TRBV20-1 to TRBJ2-5; perhaps TRBD1 as D (7 bases). Trimming pared 6 bases from V and 1 base from J, leaving 18 bases between. CDR1 DFQATT and CDR2 SNEGSKA come from the germline V gene (reference sequence). This CDR3 spans 15 amino acids. The CDR3 nucleotides read TGCAGTGCAATTGGGACAGCGGGCCGCCAAGAGACCCAGTACTTC. Amino acid sequence: CSAIGTAGRQETQYF.